This T cell receptor (beta chain) was observed in a study of T cell responses to AZD1222 COVID-19 vaccine. Study conclusions and caveats: The study sampled repertoires only after the peak T cell response. Females made up more of the donors, who were largely white British, and clonal diversity may have come out too low. A reported finding is that nearly half of spike-specific TCRs target unmutated variant regions.

The CDR3 sequence is 17 residues long. The V gene end was trimmed by 0 bases and the J gene end by 5 bases; junction bases not matched to a gene: 7. CDR1 and CDR2 (germline): SGHRS, YFSETQ. Sequencing used immunoSEQ multiplex PCR; TCRdb keeps in-frame clones, though not all of them. The sample lists more than 80,000 clones, 70% to 90% occurring once. The sample holds a few counts of this clone. Its antigen remains unidentified. Other DNA sequences within the sample encode an identical CDR3. The sample was peripheral blood, taken 28 days after the second AZD1222 dose. V gene TRBV5-1 combines with J gene TRBJ2-3, with 12 nucleotides matching TRBD2. The sequence was obtained from an adult who received the AZD1222 COVID-19 vaccine. CDR3 DNA: TGCGCCAGCAGCTTGGCCCTAGCGGGAGGGCCTCAAGATACGCAGTATTTT. As protein: CASSLALAGGPQDTQYF.